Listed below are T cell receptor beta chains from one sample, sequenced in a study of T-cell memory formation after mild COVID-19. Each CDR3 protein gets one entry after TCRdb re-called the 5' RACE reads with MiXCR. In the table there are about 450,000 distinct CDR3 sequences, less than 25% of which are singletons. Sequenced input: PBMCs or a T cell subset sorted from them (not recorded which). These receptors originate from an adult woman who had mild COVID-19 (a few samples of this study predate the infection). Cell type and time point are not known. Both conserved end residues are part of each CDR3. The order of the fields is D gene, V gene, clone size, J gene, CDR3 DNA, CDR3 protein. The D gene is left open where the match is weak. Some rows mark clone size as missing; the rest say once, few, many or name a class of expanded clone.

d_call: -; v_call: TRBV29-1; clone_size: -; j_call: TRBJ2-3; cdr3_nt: TGCAGCGTTGTAGCTCGGGACAAGACTAGCACAGATACGCAGTATTTT; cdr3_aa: CSVVARDKTSTDTQYF
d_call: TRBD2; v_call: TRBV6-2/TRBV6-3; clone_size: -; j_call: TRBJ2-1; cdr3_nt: TGTGCCAGCAGGTGGGGGCGGGGGGGCTACAATGAGCAGTTCTTC; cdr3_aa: CASRWGRGGYNEQFF
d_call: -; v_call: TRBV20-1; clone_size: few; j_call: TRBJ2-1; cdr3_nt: TGCAGTGCTAGAATCAGCTCCTACAATGAGCAGTTCTTC; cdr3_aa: CSARISSYNEQFF
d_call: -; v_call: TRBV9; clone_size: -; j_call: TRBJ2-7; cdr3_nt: TGTGCCAGCAGCGTAGGAAGCCTAAACTCCTACGAGCAGTACTTC; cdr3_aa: CASSVGSLNSYEQYF
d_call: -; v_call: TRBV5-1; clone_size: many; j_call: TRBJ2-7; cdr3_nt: TGCGCCAGCAGCCCCGAAGGGCGGGGCGAGCAGTACTTC; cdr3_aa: CASSPEGRGEQYF
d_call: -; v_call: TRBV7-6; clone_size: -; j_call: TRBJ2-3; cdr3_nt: TGTGCCAGCAGCTACGGAGGTGGGGGGAGCACAGATACGCAGTATTTT; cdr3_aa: CASSYGGGGSTDTQYF
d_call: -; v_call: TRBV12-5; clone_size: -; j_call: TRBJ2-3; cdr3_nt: TGTGCTAGTGGTTTAATTACAAGAGGTGGAGATACGCAGTATTTT; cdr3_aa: CASGLITRGGDTQYF
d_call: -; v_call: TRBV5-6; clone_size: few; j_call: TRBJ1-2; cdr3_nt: TGTGCCAGCAGCTTGGGTACGGTTCAAGGATATGGCTACACCTTC; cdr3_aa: CASSLGTVQGYGYTF
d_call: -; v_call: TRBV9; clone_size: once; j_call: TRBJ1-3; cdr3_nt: TGTGCCAGCAGCGCCTGGCTCAGGGGAGGAAACACCATATATTTT; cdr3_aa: CASSAWLRGGNTIYF
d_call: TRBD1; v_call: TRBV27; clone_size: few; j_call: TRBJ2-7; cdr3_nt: TGTGCCAGCAGTCCTATTTGGGACAGGGGACGTTACGAGCAGTACTTC; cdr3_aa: CASSPIWDRGRYEQYF
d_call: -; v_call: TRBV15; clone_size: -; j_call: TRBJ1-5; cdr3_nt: TGTGCCACCAGCAGAGGGGAAGGGATTAGCAATCAGCCCCAGCATTTT; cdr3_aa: CATSRGEGISNQPQHF
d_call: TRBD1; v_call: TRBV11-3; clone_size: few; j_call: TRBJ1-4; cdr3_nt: TGTGCCAGCAGCTTTACCAGGGGGCAGGGGGAAAAACTGTTTTTT; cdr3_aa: CASSFTRGQGEKLFF
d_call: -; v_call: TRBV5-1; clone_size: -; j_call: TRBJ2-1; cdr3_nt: TGCGCCAGCAGCGTTCAGTACAATGAGCAGTTCTTC; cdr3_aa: CASSVQYNEQFF
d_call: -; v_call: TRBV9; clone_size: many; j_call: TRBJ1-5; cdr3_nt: TGTGCCAGCAGTGTGGGGGTTTCAAATCAGCCCCAGCATTTT; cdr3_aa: CASSVGVSNQPQHF
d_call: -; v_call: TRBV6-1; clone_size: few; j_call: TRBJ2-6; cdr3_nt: TGTGCCAGCAGGAACCCTGGGGCCAACGTCCTGACTTTC; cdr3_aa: CASRNPGANVLTF
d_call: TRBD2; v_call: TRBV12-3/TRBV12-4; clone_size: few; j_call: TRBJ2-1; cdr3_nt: TGTGCCAGCAGTTTCCCGGCGGGAGGTTTGGACAATGAGCAGTTCTTC; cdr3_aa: CASSFPAGGLDNEQFF
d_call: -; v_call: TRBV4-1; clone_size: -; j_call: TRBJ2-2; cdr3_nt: TGCGCCAGCGCCGGACAGTTGTCCACCGGGGAGCTGTTTTTT; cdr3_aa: CASAGQLSTGELFF
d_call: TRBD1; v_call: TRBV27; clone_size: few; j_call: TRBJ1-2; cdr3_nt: TGTGCCAGCAGTCTGGACAGGGAGTCCCTCTATGGCTACACCTTC; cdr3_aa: CASSLDRESLYGYTF
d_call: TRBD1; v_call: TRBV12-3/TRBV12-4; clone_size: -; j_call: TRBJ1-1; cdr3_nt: TGTGCCAGCAGGGAAGGGACAGGGAGGGACACTGAAGCTTTCTTT; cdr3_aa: CASREGTGRDTEAFF
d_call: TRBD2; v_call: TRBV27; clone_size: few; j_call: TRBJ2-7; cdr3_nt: TGTGCCACCGCGTTTTCTAGCGGGACCTCCTACGAGCAGTACTTC; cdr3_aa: CATAFSSGTSYEQYF
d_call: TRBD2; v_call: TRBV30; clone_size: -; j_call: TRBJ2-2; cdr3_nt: TGTGCCTGGAGACTTAGCGGGAGGGGTATCACCGGGGAGCTGTTTTTT; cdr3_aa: CAWRLSGRGITGELFF
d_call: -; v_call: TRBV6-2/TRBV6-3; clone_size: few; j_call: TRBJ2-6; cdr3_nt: TGTGCCAGCAGTTCGGGGGACAGAGTCTCTGGGGCCAACGTCCTGACTTTC; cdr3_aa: CASSSGDRVSGANVLTF
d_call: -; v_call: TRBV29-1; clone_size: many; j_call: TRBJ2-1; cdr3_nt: TGCAGCGTTGAACAGGCTTACAATGAGCAGTTCTTC; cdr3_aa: CSVEQAYNEQFF
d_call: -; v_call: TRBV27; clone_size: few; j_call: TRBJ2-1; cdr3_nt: TGTGCCAGCAATTCGGGACTGGCATATGAGCAGTTCTTC; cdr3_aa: CASNSGLAYEQFF
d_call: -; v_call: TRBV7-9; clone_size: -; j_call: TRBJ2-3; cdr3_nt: TGTGCCAGCAGCTTCCGTGCAGATACGCAGTATTTT; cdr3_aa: CASSFRADTQYF
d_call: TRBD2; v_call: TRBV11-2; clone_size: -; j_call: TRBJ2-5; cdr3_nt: TGTGCCAGCAGCTTAGACCTAGCGGGAGTGGGGCAATACTTC; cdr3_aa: CASSLDLAGVGQYF
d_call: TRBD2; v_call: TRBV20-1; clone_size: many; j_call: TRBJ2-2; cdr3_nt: TGCAGTGCTAGAGATCAGAGAGCGGGAGGGTACGGGGAGCTGTTTTTT; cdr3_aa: CSARDQRAGGYGELFF
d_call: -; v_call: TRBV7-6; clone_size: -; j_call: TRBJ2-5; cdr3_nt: TGTGCCAGCAGCTTAAGTAGGTTGGAGACCCAGTACTTC; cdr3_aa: CASSLSRLETQYF
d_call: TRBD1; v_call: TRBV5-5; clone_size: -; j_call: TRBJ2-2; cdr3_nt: TGTGCCAGCAGCGGAAAGACAGGGGGCTTGTCCGGGGAGCTGTTTTTT; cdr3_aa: CASSGKTGGLSGELFF
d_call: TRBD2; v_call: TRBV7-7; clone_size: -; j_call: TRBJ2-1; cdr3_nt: TGTGCCAGCAGCTTAGCGTTACGGGGGGGCCGCCTGTTCTTC; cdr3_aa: CASSLALRGGRLFF
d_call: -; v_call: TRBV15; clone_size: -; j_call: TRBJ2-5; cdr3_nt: TGTGCCACCAGTTACAGGGCTCAAGAGACCCAGTACTTC; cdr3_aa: CATSYRAQETQYF
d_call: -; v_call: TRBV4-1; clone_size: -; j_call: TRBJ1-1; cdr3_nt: TGCGCCAGCAGTCGAGGGCAGGTGAACACTGAAGCTTTCTTT; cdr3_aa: CASSRGQVNTEAFF
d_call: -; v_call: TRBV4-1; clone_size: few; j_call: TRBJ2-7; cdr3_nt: TGCGCCAGCAGCCAAGAGGGCACCAGCTGGGAGCAGTACTTC; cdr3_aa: CASSQEGTSWEQYF
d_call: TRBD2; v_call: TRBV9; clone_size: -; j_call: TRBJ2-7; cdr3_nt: TGTGCCAGCAGCGTAGGGAGCGGGATAGTGTGGGAGCAGTACTTC; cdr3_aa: CASSVGSGIVWEQYF
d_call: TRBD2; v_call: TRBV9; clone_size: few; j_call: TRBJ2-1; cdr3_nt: TGTGCCAGCAGCGTAGCGCGGGGGGACAATGAGCAGTTCTTC; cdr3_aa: CASSVARGDNEQFF
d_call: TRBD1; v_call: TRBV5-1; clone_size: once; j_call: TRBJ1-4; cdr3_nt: TGCGCCAGCAGCGAGGACAGGGGGGCCGTTAATGAAAAACTGTTTTTT; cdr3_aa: CASSEDRGAVNEKLFF
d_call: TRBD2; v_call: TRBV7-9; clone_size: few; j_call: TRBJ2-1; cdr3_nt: TGTGCCAGCAGCACTGACCTAGGAGGACTAGCGGGAGAGAAGTACAATGAGCAGTTCTTC; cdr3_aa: CASSTDLGGLAGEKYNEQFF
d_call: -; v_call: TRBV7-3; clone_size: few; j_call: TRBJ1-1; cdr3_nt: TGTGCCAGCAGCTTAAGTGGGGGGATGGATCAAACTGAAGCTTTCTTT; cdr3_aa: CASSLSGGMDQTEAFF
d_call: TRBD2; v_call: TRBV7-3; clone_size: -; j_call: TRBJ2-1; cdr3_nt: TGTGCCAGCAGTAGCGGGCACTACAATGAGCAGTTCTTC; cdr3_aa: CASSSGHYNEQFF
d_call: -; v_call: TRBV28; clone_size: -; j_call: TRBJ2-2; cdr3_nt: TGTGCCAGCACTGCTCCTCACGGGGAGCTGTTTTTT; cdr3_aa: CASTAPHGELFF
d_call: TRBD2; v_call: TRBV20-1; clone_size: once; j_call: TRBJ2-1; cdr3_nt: TGCAGTGCTGCTAGCGGGAGGGCCCCGTACAATGAGCAGTTCTTC; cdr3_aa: CSAASGRAPYNEQFF
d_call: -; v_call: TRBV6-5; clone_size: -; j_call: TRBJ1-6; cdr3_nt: TGTGCCAGCAGTTACACAGGGACACCCCTCCACTTT; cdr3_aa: CASSYTGTPLHF
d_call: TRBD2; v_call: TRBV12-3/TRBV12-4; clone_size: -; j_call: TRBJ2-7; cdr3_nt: TGTGCCAGCAGTTTAAGCGGGGCCCTATACGAGCAGTACTTC; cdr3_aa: CASSLSGALYEQYF
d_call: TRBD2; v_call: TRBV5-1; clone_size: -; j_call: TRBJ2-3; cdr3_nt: TGCGCCAGCAGCTTGGGACTAGCGGGGGGTCCACGCACAGATACGCAGTATTTT; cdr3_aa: CASSLGLAGGPRTDTQYF
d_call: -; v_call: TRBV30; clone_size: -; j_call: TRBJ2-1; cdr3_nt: TGTGCCTGGTCCCCCCGAGCGGAGGTGATCTTC; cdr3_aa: CAWSPRAEVIF
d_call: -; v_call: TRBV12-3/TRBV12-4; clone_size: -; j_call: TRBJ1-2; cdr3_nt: TGTGCCAGCAGTTTGGGCCCCTATGGCTACACCTTC; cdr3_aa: CASSLGPYGYTF
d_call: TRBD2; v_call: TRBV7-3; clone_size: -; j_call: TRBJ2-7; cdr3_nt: TGTGCCAGCAGCTTAGGGACTAGCAGAGTATACGAGCAGTACTTC; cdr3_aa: CASSLGTSRVYEQYF
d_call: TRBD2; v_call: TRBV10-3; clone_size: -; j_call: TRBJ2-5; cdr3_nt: TGTGCCATCGCGACTAGCTCGGCAGAGACCCAGTACTTC; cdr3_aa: CAIATSSAETQYF
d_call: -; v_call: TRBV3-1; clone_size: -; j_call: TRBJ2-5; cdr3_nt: TGTGCCAGCAGCCAAGTAGGAGAGTCCCACTTC; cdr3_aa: CASSQVGESHF
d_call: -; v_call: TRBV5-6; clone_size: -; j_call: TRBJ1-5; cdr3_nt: TGTGCCAGCAGCTTGGGTTCTGGGCTCAGCAATCAGCCCCAGCATTTT; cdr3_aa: CASSLGSGLSNQPQHF
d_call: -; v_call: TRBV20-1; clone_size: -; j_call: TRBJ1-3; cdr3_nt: TGCAGTGCTAGATCTGGCACAACCTCTGGAAACACCATATATTTT; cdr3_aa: CSARSGTTSGNTIYF
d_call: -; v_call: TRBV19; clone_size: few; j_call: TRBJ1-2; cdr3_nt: TGTGCCAGTAGTGGTGCAGGGGCCCCCTCAAGGGGCTACACCTTC; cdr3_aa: CASSGAGAPSRGYTF
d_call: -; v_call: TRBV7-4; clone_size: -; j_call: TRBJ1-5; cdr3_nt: TGTGCCAGCAGCTTACATGTCCAGCTAGATCAGCCCCAGCATTTT; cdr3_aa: CASSLHVQLDQPQHF
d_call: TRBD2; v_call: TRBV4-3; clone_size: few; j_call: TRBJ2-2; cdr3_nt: TGCGCCAGCAGCCAAGTCGGGACTAGAACCGGGGAGCTGTTTTTT; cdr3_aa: CASSQVGTRTGELFF
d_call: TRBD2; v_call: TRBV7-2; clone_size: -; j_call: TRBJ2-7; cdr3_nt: TGTGCCAGCAGCTGGTGGCTAGCGGCCGAGGGGTACTCCTACGAGCAGTACTTC; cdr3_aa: CASSWWLAAEGYSYEQYF
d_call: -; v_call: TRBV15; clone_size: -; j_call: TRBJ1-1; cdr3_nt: TGTGCCACCAGCAGAGATGAGGCAGGGAGGTCTTTCTTT; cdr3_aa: CATSRDEAGRSFF
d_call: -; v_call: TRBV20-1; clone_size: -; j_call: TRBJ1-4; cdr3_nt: TGCAGTGTACGGGCCTACGAAAAACTGTTTTTT; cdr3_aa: CSVRAYEKLFF
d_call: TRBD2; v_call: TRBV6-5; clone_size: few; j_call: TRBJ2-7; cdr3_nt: TGTGCCAGCAGACCAAACCTCGGACTAGCGGCCTCTAGCTCCTACGAGCAGTACTTC; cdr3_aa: CASRPNLGLAASSSYEQYF